What follows are 21 T cell receptor beta chains derived from one specimen sequenced in a study of post-analysis software for immune sequencing data. Study outcomes and limitations: There were five TRBV segments more frequent in patients than controls, and TRBV5-6, TRBV5-1 and TRBV20-1 were among them.

Prepared TCR beta cDNA libraries contained unique molecular identifiers. TCRdb reprocessed the PCR reads with MiXCR, giving one entry per CDR3 protein. This table has approximately 660,000 distinct CDR3 sequences, approximately 59% appearing once. Their antigen targets remain unknown. Sequenced sample: blood. All receptors come from a girl aged 2 to 10 with multiple sclerosis.

The chain employs TRBV4-2 and TRBJ2-1; TRBD2 agrees at 13 bases. The CDR3 totals 18 residues. J lost 2 bases, V lost 1 base, and 5 bases had no gene match. Looked up from germline, CDR1 is LGHNA and CDR2 is YNFKEQ. CDR3 region: CASSQGTSGGHTYNEQFF. Here the CDR3 DNA reads TGTGCCAGCAGCCAAGGGACTAGCGGGGGCCACACCTACAATGAGCAGTTCTTC.

This chain connects TRBV27 to TRBJ2-4; possibly TRBD2 for D (5 bases). The CDR3 covers 16 residues. In germline, CDR1 is MNHEY, CDR2 SMNVEV (reference sequence). V was cut by 4 bases and J by 3 bases, with 16 bases left in between. This CDR3 is CASSSRGMDSKNIQYF. The CDR3 DNA sequence: TGTGCCAGCAGTTCGAGAGGGATGGATAGCAAAAACATTCAGTACTTC.

The CDR3 region is CASSRPTGGGRYEQYF. The CDR3 DNA sequence: TGTGCCAGCAGTAGACCAACAGGAGGGGGAAGGTACGAGCAGTACTTC. The chain couples TRBV6-2 or TRBV6-3 to TRBJ2-7; D tentatively reads TRBD1 or TRBD2 (6 bases each). Between the trimmed V and J ends, which lost 5 bases and 4 bases, there was a span of 21 bases. CDR1 and CDR2 (germline): MNHEY, SVGEGT. This CDR3 is built from 16 residues.

There are a few counts of this clonotype. The chain joins TRBV4-1 to TRBJ2-5; D is undetermined. CDR3 length equals 14 residues. V lost 0 bases, J lost 2 bases, and 7 bases lay in between. The germline V gene encodes CDR1 MGHRA and CDR2 YSYEKL. The chain's CDR3 is CASSQDRSQETQYF. The CDR3 DNA reads TGCGCCAGCAGCCAAGATCGGTCACAAGAGACCCAGTACTTC.

This clonotype was seen a handful of times. This sequence joins TRBV7-3 and TRBJ2-5; possible D gene TRBD2, 6 bases. Germline V gene sequence: CDR1 SGHTA, CDR2 FQGTGA. This CDR3 is 16 amino acids long. Deletions cut 2 bases from V and 4 bases from J, with 17 bases between. The CDR3 region has the DNA TGTGCCAGCAGCTTATCGGGACTGCTGGGTGCAGAGACCCAGTACTTC. Protein sequence: CASSLSGLLGAETQYF.

The J gene is TRBJ1-1, the V gene TRBV6-5, with D uncertain. Germline CDR1 MNHEY, CDR2 SVGAGI. Trimming stripped 2 bases from V and 5 bases from J, with 12 bases between. CDR3 length: 14 amino acids. The CDR3 DNA reads TGTGCCAGCAGTTACAGGTGGGGTGCGACTGAAGCTTTCTTT. Translated: CASSYRWGATEAFF.

This chain uses TRBV14 with TRBJ1-1, with D perhaps TRBD1 (6 bases). V was shortened by 1 base and J by 5 bases, with 17 bases between the two germline ends. The CDR3 covers 16 residues. CDR1 and CDR2 from the germline V gene are SGHDN and FVKESK. CDR3 nucleotides: TGTGCCAGCAGCCAAGGGCGACAGGTGGGGAGGACTGAAGCTTTCTTT. This encodes CASSQGRQVGRTEAFF. The full variable domain, completed using reference TRBV14 and TRBJ1-1, is EAGVTQFPSHSVIEKGQTVTLRCDPISGHDNLYWYRRVMGKEIKFLLHFVKESKQDESGMPNNRFLAERTGGTYSTLKVQPAELEDSGVYFCASSQGRQVGRTEAFFGQGTRLTVV.

V gene TRBV28 combines with J gene TRBJ2-5; D may match TRBD1 or TRBD2 (5 bases each). Germline values: CDR1 MDHEN, CDR2 SYDVKM. This CDR3 has 15 residues. Trimming removed 2 bases at V and 7 bases at J, with 17 bases between. CDR3 residues: CASSLAPDSRGTQYF. Here the CDR3 DNA reads TGTGCCAGCAGTTTAGCCCCAGACAGTCGGGGGACCCAGTACTTC. Using reference TRBV28 and TRBJ2-5 for the parts outside the CDR3, the full variable domain is DVKVTQSSRYLVKRTGEKVFLECVQDMDHENMFWYRQDPGLGLRLIYFSYDVKMKEKGDIPEGYSVSREKKERFSLILESASTNQTSMYLCASSLAPDSRGTQYFGPGTRLLVL.

This clonotype was picked up a small number of times. V and J are TRBV6-2 or TRBV6-3 and TRBJ1-1; TRBD1 aligns across 7 bases. The CDR3 length is 16 residues. V was clipped by 4 bases and J by 4 bases; unmatched bases: 12. Germline V lookup: CDR1 MNHEY, CDR2 SVGEGT. CDR3 sequence reads: CASSLAITGDRTEAFF. DNA of the CDR3: TGTGCCAGCAGTTTGGCAATCACAGGGGATCGCACTGAAGCTTTCTTT.

The J gene is TRBJ2-3, the V gene TRBV25-1, with 7 bases aligning to TRBD2. Germline CDR1 is MGHDK and CDR2 is SYGVNS. Trimming at V came to 4 bases and at J to 1 base, leaving 5 bases not matched to a gene. This CDR3 region has 15 residues. CDR3 bases: TGTGCCAGCAGTGGTAAACGGGGGGGCACAGATACGCAGTATTTT. Its protein is CASSGKRGGTDTQYF.

The chain is built from TRBV12-3 or TRBV12-4 and TRBJ1-1, with D uncertain. The CDR3 has 14 amino acids. V shed 8 bases and J shed 1 base, with 14 bases lying between them. DNA of the CDR3: TGTGCCAGCGTTTTATGGGAGCCGAACACTGAAGCTTTCTTT. Translated: CASVLWEPNTEAFF.

The V and J genes are TRBV5-4 and TRBJ2-1; D may be TRBD1 or TRBD2 (5 bases each). Trimming removed 5 bases from V and 0 bases from J, with 18 bases in between. In germline, CDR1 is SGHNT, CDR2 YYREEE (reference sequence). The CDR3 consists of 17 residues. CDR3 sequence (DNA): TGTGCCAGCAGTTTAGTCCTTTCAGGGAGCTCCTACAATGAGCAGTTCTTC. It is translated as CASSLVLSGSSYNEQFF.

A word on this clonotype: One end of the junction fails to match germline, which may point to a read error. The rearrangement joins TRBV20-1 to TRBJ2-3; D is perhaps TRBD1 (5 bases). Germline loops: CDR1 DFQATT, CDR2 SNEGSKA (reference sequence). The CDR3 runs 14 residues. CDR3 amino acids: CSARVGISTGTQYF. DNA of the CDR3: TGCAGTGCTAGGGTAGGGATTAGCACAGGTACGCAGTATTTT.

The V and J genes are TRBV3-1 and TRBJ1-5, with D unclear. The CDR3 has 12 amino acids. V gave up 8 bases and J gave up 5 bases, with 10 bases separating them. Germline V gives CDR1 LGHDT, CDR2 YNNKEL (reference sequence). CDR3 protein: CASRQKDQPQHF. CDR3 DNA: TGTGCCAGCCGGCAGAAGGATCAGCCCCAGCATTTT.

J is TRBJ2-7 and V is TRBV12-3 or TRBV12-4; TRBD2 matches at 7 bases. This CDR3 has 15 residues. Trimming took 4 bases from V and 0 from J; bases not matched to a gene: 6. The CDR3 sequence: CASSWGEGSSYEQYF. CDR3 bases: TGTGCCAGCAGTTGGGGGGAGGGGAGCTCCTACGAGCAGTACTTC.

V and J are TRBV10-2 and TRBJ1-5; TRBD1 matches 10 bases. The germline V gene encodes CDR1 WSHSY and CDR2 SAAADI. The CDR3 consists of 16 residues. Trimming removed 0 bases from V and 5 bases from J; junction bases left unmatched: 4. CDR3 protein: CASSESSGTGDQPQHF. The CDR3, as DNA: TGCGCCAGCAGTGAGTCGAGCGGGACAGGGGATCAGCCCCAGCATTTT.

This chain connects TRBV5-1 to TRBJ2-1, with 8 bases identical to TRBD1. From germline, CDR1 is SGHRS and CDR2 YFSETQ. V dropped 2 bases and J dropped 7; count of bases not matched to a gene: 8. The CDR3 has 15 amino acids. The DNA for the CDR3 is TGCGCCAGCAGCTTCCCGGGACAGGCCTTAAATGAGCAGTTCTTC. Encoded protein: CASSFPGQALNEQFF.

The J gene is TRBJ2-2, the V gene TRBV7-3, with TRBD2 matching 11 bases. This CDR3 comprises 18 residues. Looked up from germline, CDR1 is SGHTA and CDR2 is FQGTGA. Unmatched junction bases numbered 10, after V lost 2 bases and J lost 5 bases. CDR3 amino acids: CASSLLASGRLGTGELFF. The CDR3 coding sequence is TGTGCCAGCAGCTTACTGGCTAGCGGGAGGTTAGGGACCGGGGAGCTGTTTTTT.

This clonotype was seen a few times. In DNA form, the CDR3 reads TGCGCCAGCAGCTTGCGTTGGCAGGGAGGGGAAAAACTGTTTTTT. Its protein is CASSLRWQGGEKLFF. The gene calls are TRBV5-1 and TRBJ1-4; the D gene is possibly TRBD1 (5 bases). This CDR3 spans 15 amino acids. CDR1 and CDR2 from the germline V gene are SGHRS and YFSETQ. The germline V and J ends were trimmed by 1 base and 8 bases, with 15 bases remaining between them.

A word on this clonotype: Compared with germline, one end of the junction differs, possibly owing to a read error. This chain uses TRBV7-3 with TRBJ2-3; D unclear. CDR1 SGHTA and CDR2 FQGTGA come from the germline V gene. This CDR3 is built from 13 residues. In nucleotides, the CDR3 is TGTGTCAGCAGCCTCCCATCCTTAGATACGCAGTATTTT. This sequence encodes CVSSLPSLDTQYF.

The table lists this clonotype with a few counts. J is TRBJ2-3 and V is TRBV20-1; 10 bases are a match to TRBD1. V was pared by 1 base and J by 2 bases, with 3 bases of the junction left unmatched. Germline loops: CDR1 DFQATT, CDR2 SNEGSKA (reference sequence). The CDR3 runs to 15 residues. The CDR3 spells CSARVDRGDTDTQYF. In nucleotides, the CDR3 is TGCAGTGCTAGAGTGGACAGGGGGGACACAGATACGCAGTATTTT.